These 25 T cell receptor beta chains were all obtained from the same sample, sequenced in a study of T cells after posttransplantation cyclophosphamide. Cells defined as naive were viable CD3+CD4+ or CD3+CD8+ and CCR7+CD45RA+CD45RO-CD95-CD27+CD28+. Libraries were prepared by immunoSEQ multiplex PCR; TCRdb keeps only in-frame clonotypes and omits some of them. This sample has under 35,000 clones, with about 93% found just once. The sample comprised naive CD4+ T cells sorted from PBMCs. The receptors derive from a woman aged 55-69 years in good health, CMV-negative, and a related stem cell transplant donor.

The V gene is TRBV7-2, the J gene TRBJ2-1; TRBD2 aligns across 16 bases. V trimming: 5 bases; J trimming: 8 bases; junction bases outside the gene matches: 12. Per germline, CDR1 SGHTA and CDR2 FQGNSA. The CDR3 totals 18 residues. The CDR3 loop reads CASSRLGGGLAGGHEQFF. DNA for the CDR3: TGTGCCAGCAGCCGTCTAGGTGGGGGACTAGCGGGAGGGCATGAGCAGTTCTTC.

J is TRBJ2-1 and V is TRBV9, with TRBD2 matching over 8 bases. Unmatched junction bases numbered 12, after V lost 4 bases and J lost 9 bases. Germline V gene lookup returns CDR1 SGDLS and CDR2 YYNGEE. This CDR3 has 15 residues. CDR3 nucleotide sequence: TGTGCCAGCAGCTCCCTCGAGCGGGAGTTTATTGAGCAGTTCTTC. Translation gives CASSSLEREFIEQFF.

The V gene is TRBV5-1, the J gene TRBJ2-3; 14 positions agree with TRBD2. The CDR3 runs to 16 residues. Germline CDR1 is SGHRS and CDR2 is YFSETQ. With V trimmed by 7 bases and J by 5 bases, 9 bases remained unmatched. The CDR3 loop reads CASSPRGTSGGDTQYF. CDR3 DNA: TGCGCCAGCTCACCTCGGGGGACTAGCGGGGGAGATACGCAGTATTTT.

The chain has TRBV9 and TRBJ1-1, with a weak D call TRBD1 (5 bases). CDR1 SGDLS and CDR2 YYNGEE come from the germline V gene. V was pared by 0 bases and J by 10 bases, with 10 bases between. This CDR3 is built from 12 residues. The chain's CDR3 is CASSVGAGGAFF. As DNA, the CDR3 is TGTGCCAGCAGCGTAGGGGCCGGGGGAGCTTTCTTT.

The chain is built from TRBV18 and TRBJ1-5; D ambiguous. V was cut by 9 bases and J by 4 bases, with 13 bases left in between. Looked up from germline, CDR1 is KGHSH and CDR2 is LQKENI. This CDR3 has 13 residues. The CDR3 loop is CASQEERNQPQHF. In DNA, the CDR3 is TGTGCCAGTCAGGAAGAGCGGAATCAGCCCCAGCATTTT.

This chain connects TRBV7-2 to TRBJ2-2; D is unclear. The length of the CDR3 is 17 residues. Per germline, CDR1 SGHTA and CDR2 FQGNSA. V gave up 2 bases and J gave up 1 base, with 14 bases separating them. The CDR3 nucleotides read TGTGCCAGCAGCTTACGGAGCCGCGAATGGAACACCGGGGAGCTGTTTTTT. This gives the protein CASSLRSREWNTGELFF.

The CDR3 DNA sequence: TGTGCCACCAGCAGAGGGACTAGCGGTACCTACGAGCAGTACTTC. This translates into CATSRGTSGTYEQYF. This chain joins TRBV15 and TRBJ2-7; 10 nucleotides agree with TRBD2. V lost 1 base, J lost 2 bases, and 2 bases stayed unmatched. The CDR3 covers 15 residues. Germline V gene sequence: CDR1 LNHNV, CDR2 YYDKDF (reference sequence).

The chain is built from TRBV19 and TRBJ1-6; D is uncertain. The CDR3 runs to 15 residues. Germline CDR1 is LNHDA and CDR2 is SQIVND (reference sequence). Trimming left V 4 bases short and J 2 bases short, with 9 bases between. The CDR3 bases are TGTGCCAGTAGTAGAGGCGGAACCTATAATTCACCCCTCCACTTT. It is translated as CASSRGGTYNSPLHF.

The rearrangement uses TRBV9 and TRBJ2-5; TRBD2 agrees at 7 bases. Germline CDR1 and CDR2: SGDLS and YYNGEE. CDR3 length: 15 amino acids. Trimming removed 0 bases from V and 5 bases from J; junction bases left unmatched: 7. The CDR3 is CASSVGAGEGETQYF. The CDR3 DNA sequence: TGTGCCAGCAGCGTAGGGGCCGGGGAGGGGGAGACCCAGTACTTC.

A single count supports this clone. For the CDR3, the DNA is TGTGCCAGCAGCCGGAAGCGGGGAGAGACCCAGTACTTC. It specifies CASSRKRGETQYF. V is TRBV27 and J is TRBJ2-5; 7 bases agree with TRBD2. This CDR3 spans 13 amino acids. CDR1 and CDR2 (germline): MNHEY, SMNVEV (reference sequence). V was clipped by 6 bases and J by 4 bases; unmatched bases: 5.

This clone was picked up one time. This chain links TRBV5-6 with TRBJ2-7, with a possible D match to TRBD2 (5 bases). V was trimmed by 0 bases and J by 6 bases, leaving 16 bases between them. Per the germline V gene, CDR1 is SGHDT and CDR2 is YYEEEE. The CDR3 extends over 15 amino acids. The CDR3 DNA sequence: TGTGCCAGCAGCTTGGCACTAGTCTTTACCTCCGAGCAGTACTTC. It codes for CASSLALVFTSEQYF.

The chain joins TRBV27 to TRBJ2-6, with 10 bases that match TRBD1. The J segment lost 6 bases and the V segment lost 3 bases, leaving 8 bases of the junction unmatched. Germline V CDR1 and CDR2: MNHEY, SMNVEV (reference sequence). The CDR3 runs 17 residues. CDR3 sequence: CASSFDRGPLTANVLTF. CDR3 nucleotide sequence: TGTGCCAGCAGTTTTGACAGGGGGCCCTTGACGGCCAACGTCCTGACTTTC.

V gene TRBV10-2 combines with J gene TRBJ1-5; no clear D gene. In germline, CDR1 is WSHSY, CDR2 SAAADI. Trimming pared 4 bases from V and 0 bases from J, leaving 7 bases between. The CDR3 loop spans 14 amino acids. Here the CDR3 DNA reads TGCGCCAGCAGTGTAGGACTTAGCAATCAGCCCCAGCATTTT. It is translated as CASSVGLSNQPQHF.

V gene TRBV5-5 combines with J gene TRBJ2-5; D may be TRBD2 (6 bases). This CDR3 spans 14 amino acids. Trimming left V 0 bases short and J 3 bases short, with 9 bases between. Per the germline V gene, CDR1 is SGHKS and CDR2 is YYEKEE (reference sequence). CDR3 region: CASSLATGEETQYF. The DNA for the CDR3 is TGTGCCAGCAGCTTGGCTACGGGGGAAGAGACCCAGTACTTC.

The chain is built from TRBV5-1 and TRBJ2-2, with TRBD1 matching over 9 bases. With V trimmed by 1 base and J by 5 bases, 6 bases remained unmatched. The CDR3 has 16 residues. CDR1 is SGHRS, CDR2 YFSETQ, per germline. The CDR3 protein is CASSLWGDRATGELFF. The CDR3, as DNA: TGCGCCAGCAGCTTGTGGGGGGACAGGGCGACCGGGGAGCTGTTTTTT.

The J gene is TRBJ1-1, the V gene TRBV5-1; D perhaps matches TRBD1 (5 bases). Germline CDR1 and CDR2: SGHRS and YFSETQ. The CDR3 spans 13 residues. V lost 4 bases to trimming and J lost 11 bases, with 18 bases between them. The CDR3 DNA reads TGCGCCAGCAGCAACGGGACTCCCCCGGTGGCTTTCTTT. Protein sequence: CASSNGTPPVAFF. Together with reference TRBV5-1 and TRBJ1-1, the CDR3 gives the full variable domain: KAGVTQTPRYLIKTRGQQVTLSCSPISGHRSVSWYQQTPGQGLQFLFEYFSETQRNKGNFPGRFSGRQFSNSRSEMNVSTLELGDSALYLCASSNGTPPVAFFGQGTRLTVV.

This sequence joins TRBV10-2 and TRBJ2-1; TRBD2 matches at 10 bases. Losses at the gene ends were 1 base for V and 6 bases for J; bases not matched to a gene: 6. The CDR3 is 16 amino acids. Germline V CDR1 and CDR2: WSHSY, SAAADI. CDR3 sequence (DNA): TGCGCCAGCAGTGAGTGGGCTAGCGGGAGTAGCAATGAGCAGTTCTTC. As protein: CASSEWASGSSNEQFF.

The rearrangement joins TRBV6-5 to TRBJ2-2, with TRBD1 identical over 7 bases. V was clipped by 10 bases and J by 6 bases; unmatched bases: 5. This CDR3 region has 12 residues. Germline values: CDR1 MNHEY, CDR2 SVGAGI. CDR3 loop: CATHRGSGELFF. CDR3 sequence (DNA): TGTGCCACCCACAGGGGATCCGGGGAGCTGTTTTTT.

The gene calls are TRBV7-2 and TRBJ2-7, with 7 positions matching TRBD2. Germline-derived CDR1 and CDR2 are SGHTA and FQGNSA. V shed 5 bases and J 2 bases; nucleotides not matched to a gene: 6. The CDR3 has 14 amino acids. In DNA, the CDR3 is TGTGCCAGCAGCCTCGGGGAGGGCCCCTACGAGCAGTACTTC. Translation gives CASSLGEGPYEQYF. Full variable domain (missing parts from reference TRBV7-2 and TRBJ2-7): GAGVSQSPSNKVTEKGKDVELRCDPISGHTALYWYRQSLGQGLEFLIYFQGNSAPDKSGLPSDRFSAERTGGSVSTLTIQRTQQEDSAVYLCASSLGEGPYEQYFGPGTRLTVT.

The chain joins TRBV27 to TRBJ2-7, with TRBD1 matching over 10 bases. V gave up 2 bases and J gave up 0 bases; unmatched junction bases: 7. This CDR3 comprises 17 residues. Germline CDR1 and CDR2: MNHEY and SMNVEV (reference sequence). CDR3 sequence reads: CASSLTVRDRGSYEQYF. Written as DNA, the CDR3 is TGTGCCAGCAGTTTAACCGTCCGGGACAGGGGCTCCTACGAGCAGTACTTC.

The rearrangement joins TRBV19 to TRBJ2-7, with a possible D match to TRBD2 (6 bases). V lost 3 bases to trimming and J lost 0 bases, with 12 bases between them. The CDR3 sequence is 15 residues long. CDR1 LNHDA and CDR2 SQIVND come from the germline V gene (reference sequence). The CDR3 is CASSIGGIPSYEQYF. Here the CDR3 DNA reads TGTGCCAGTAGTATTGGAGGGATCCCCTCCTACGAGCAGTACTTC.

CDR3 bases: TGTGCCAGCAGTCGTACAGGGTTTGTGCCCCAGCATTTT. Translating gives CASSRTGFVPQHF. The chain combines TRBV6-5 with TRBJ1-5; a weak D match, TRBD1 (6 bases). V was shortened by 5 bases and J by 9 bases, with 14 bases between the two germline ends. The germline CDR1 and CDR2 sequences are MNHEY and SVGAGI. The CDR3 sequence is 13 residues long.

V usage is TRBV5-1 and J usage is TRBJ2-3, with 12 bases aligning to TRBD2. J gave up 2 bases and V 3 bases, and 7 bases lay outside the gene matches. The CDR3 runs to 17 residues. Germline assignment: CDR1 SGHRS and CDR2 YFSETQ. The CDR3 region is CASSSTSGGPITDTQYF. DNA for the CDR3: TGCGCCAGCAGCTCGACTAGCGGGGGCCCTATCACAGATACGCAGTATTTT.

Here the CDR3 DNA reads TGTGCCAGCAGCCTTAATTCACCCCTCCACTTT. This encodes CASSLNSPLHF. The chain couples TRBV7-9 to TRBJ1-6; unclear D gene. This CDR3 has 11 amino acids. Germline V gene sequence: CDR1 SEHNR, CDR2 FQNEAQ (reference sequence). V was clipped by 5 bases and J by 6 bases, with 2 bases between them.

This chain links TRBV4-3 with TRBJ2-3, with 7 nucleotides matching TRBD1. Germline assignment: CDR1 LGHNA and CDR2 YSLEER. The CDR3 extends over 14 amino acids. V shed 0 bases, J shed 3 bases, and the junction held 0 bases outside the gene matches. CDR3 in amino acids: CASSQETGTDTQYF. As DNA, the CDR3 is TGCGCCAGCAGCCAAGAGACAGGGACAGATACGCAGTATTTT.